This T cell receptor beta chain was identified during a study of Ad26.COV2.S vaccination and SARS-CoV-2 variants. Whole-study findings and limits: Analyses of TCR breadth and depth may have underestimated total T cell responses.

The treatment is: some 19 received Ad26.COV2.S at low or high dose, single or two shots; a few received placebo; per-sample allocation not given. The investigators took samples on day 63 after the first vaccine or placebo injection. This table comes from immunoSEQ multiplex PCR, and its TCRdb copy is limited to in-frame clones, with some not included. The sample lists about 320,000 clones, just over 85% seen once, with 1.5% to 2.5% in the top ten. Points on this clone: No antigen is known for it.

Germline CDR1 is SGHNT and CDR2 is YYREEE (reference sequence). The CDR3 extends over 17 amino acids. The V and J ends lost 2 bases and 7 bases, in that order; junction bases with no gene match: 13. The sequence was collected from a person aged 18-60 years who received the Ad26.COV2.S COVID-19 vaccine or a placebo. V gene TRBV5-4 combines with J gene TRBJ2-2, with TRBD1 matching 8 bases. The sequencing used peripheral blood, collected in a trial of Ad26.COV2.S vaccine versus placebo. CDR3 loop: CASSFGDRMGPIGELFF. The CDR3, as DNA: TGTGCCAGCAGCTTTGGGGACAGGATGGGACCAATCGGGGAGCTGTTTTTT.